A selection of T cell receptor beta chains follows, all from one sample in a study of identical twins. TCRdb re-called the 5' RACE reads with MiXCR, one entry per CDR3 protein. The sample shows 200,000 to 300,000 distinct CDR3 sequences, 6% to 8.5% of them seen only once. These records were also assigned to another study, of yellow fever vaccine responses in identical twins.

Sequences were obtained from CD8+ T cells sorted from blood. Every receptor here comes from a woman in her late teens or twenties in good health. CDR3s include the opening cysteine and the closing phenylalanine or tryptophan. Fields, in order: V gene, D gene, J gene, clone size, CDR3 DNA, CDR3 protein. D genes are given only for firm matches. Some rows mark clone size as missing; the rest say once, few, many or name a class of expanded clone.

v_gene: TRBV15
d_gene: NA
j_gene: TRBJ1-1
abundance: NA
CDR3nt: TGTGCCACCAGCGAATTAGGGGTGATTGTTGGGAACACTGAAGCTTTCTTT
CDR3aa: CATSELGVIVGNTEAFF

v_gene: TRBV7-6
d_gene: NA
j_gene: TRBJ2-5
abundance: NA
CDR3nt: TGTGCCAGCAGCTGGTCTGGGGCGCGAGGGGAGACCCAGTACTTC
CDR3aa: CASSWSGARGETQYF

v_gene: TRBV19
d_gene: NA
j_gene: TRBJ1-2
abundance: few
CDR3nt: TGTGCCAGTAGTATGCGGACTGACGACCCCTATGGCTACACCTTC
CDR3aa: CASSMRTDDPYGYTF

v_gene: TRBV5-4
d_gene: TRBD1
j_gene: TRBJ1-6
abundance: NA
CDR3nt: TGTGCCAGCAGCTTGGGAGTCAGGGGGCTCGGCTCCTATAATTCACCCCTCCACTTT
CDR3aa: CASSLGVRGLGSYNSPLHF

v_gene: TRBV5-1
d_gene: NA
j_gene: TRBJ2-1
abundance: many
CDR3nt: TGCGCCAGCCAGCTAAGAGTCGGGACAACCACGCATGAGCAGTTCTTC
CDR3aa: CASQLRVGTTTHEQFF

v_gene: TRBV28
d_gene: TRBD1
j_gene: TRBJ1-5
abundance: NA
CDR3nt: TGTGCCAGCAGCTGGGACAGGGAGGCTCAGCCCCAGCATTTT
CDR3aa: CASSWDREAQPQHF

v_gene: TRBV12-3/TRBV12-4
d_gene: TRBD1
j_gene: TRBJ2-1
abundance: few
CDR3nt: TGTGCCAGCAGTTTACAGGGGGCGAAGAATGAGCAGTTCTTC
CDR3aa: CASSLQGAKNEQFF

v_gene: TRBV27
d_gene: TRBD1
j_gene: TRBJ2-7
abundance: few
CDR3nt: TGTGCCAGCAGTAGTACCACCAGACAGGGACCCTACGAGCAGTACTTC
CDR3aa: CASSSTTRQGPYEQYF

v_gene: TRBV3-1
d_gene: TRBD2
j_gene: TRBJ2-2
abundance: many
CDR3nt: TGTGCCAGCAGCCACACCACTAGCGACTTCACCGGGGAGCTGTTTTTT
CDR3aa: CASSHTTSDFTGELFF

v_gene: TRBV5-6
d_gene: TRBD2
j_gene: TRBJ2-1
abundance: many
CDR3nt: TGTGCCAGCAGCTCCGGACTAGCGATTGAGCAGTTCTTC
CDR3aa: CASSSGLAIEQFF

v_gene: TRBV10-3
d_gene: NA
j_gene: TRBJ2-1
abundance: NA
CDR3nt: TGTGCCATCAGTGAAGAGGCTTCTGATGAGCAGTTCTTC
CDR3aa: CAISEEASDEQFF

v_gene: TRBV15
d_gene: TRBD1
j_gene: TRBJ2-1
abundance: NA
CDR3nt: TGTGCCACCAGCAGAGGTACGGGGACAGCTAAAAATGAGCAGTTCTTC
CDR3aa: CATSRGTGTAKNEQFF

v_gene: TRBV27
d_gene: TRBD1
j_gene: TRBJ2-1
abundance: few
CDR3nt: TGTGCCAGCAGGCAGGGGGCCCTCCTAATCAATGAGCAGTTCTTC
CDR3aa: CASRQGALLINEQFF

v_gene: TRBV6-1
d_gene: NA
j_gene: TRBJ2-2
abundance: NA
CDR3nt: TGTGCCAGCTATCCCCCCCCTGGCGGGTTGAACACCGGGGAGCTGTTTTTT
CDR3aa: CASYPPPGGLNTGELFF

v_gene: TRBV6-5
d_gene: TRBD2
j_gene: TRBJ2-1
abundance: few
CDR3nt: TGTGCCAGCAGTTACGCTAGCGGGGATCACAATGAGCAGTTCTTC
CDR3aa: CASSYASGDHNEQFF

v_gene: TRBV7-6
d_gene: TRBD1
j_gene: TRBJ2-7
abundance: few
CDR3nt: TGTGCCAGCAGCCCGGGACAGGGGATCATAGAGCAGTACTTC
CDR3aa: CASSPGQGIIEQYF

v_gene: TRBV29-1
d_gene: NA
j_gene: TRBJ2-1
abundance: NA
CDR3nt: TGCAGCGTTGAAGGCCCCGGGTCCTACAATGAGCAGTTCTTC
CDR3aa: CSVEGPGSYNEQFF

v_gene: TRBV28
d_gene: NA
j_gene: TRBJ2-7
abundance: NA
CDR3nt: TGTGCCAGCAGTTTTAAGGGGACCCTACCCCTTGAGCAGTACTTC
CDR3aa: CASSFKGTLPLEQYF

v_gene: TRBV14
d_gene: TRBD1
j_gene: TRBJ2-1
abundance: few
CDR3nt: TGTGCCAGCAGCTCGACAGGGGGCTTAAATGAGCAGTTCTTC
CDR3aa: CASSSTGGLNEQFF

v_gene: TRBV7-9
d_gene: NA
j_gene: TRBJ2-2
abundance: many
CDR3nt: TGTGCCAGCAGCGGGGTCCACGGGGAGCTGTTTTTT
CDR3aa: CASSGVHGELFF

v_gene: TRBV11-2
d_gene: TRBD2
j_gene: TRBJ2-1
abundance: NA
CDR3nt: TGTGCCAGCAGCTTAGCCGGACTAGCGCCCTACAATGAGCAGTTCTTC
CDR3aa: CASSLAGLAPYNEQFF

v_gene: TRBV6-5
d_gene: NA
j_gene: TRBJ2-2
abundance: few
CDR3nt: NA
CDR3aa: CASSYYSPPQGRGAVFF